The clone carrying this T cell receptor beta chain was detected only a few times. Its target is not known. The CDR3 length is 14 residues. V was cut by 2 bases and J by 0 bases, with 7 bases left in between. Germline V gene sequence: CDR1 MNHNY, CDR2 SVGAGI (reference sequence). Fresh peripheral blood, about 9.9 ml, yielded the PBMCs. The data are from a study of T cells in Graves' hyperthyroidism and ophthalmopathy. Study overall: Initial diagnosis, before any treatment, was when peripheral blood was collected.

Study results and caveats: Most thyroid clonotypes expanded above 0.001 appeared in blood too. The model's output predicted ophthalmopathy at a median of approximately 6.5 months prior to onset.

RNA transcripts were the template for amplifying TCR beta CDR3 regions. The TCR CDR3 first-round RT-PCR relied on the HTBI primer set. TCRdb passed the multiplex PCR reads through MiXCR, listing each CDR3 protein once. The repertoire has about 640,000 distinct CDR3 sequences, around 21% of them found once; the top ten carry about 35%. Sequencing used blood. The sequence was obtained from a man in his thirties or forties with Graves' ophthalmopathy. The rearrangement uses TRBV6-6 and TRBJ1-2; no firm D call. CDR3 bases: TGTGCCAGCAGTTACCTAGAGACTAACTATGGCTACACCTTC. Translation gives CASSYLETNYGYTF.